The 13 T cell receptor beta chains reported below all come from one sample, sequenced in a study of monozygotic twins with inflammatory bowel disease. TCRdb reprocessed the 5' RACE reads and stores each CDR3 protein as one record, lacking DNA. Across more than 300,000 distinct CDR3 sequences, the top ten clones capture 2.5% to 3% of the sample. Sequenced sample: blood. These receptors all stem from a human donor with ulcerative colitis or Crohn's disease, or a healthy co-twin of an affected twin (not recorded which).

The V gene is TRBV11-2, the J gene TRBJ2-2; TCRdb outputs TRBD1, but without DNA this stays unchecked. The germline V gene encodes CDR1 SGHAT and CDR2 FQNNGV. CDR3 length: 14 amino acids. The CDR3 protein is CASSKNRATGELFF.

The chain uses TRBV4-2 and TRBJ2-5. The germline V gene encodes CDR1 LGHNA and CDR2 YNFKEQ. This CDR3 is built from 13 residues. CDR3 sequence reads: CASSQVSQETQYF.

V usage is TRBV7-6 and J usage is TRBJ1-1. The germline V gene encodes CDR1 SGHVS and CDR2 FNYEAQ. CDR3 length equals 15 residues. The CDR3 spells CASSFGVRGNTEAFF. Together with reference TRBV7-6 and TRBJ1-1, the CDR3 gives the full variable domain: GAGVSQSPRYKVTKRGQDVALRCDPISGHVSLYWYRQALGQGPEFLTYFNYEAQQDKSGLPNDRFSAERPEGSISTLTIQRTEQRDSAMYRCASSFGVRGNTEAFFGQGTRLTVV.

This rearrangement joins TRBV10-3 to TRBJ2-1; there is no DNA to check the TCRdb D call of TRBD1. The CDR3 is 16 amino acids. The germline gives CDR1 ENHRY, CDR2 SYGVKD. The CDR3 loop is CAISDPGQAIYNEQFF.

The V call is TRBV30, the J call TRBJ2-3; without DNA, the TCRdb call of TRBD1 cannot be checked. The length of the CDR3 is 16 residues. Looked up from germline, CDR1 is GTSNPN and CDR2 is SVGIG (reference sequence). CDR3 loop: CAWSATDRGSTDTQYF. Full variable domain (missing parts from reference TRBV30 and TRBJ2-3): SQTIHQWPATLVQPVGSPLSLECTVEGTSNPNLYWYRQAAGRGLQLLFYSVGIGQISSEVPQNLSASRPQDRQFILSSKKLLLSDSGFYLCAWSATDRGSTDTQYFGPGTRLTVL.

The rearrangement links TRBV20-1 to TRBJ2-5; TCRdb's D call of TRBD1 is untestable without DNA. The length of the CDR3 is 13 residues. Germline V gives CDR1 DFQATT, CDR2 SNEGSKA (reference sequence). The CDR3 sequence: CSASSDSQETQYF.

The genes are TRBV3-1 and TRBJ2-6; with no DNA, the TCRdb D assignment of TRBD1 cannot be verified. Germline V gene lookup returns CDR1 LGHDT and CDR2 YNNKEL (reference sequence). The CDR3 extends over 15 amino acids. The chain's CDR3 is CASRGGNSGANVLTF.

This chain's CDR3 is CSVGDTISYEQYF. The rearrangement links TRBV29-1 to TRBJ2-7; TCRdb reports TRBD1, a call that lacks DNA to check it against. The length of the CDR3 is 13 residues. CDR1 SQVTM and CDR2 ANQGSEA come from the germline V gene.

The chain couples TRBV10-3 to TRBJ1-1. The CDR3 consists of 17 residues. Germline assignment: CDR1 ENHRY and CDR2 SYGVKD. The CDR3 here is CAISESEVGGVDTEAFF.

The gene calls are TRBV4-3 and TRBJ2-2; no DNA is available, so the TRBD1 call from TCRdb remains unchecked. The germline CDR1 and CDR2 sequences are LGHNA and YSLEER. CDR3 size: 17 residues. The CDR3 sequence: CASSHTYLGGLPGELFF.

The CDR3 region is CASSQEASGGLYEQYF. The chain employs TRBV4-1 and TRBJ2-7; TCRdb's assignment of TRBD2 cannot be checked, as there is no DNA. The CDR3 sequence is 16 residues long. The V gene's germline CDR1 is MGHRA and CDR2 YSYEKL.

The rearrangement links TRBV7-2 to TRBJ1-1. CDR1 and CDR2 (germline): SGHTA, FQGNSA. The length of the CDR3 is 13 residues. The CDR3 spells CATEEQKNTEAFF.

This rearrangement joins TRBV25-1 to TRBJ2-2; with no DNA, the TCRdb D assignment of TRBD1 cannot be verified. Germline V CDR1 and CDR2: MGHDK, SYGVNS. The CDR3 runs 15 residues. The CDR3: CASTSLSLTTGELFF.